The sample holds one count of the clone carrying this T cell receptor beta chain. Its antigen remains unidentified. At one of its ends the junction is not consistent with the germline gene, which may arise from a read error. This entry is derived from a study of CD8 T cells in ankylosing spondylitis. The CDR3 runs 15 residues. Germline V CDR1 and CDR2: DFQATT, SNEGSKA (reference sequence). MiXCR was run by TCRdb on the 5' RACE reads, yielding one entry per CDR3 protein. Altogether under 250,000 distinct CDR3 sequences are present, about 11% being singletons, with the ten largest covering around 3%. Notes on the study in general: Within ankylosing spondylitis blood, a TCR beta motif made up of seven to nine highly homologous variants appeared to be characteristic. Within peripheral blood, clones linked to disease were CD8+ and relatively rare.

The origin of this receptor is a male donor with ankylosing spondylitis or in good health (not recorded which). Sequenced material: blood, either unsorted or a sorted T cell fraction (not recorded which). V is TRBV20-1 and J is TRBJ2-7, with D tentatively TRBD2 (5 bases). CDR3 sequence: CSAPAHGKHIYAQYF. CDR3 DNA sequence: TGCAGTGCCCCCGCCCACGGGAAACATATATACGCGCAGTACTTC.